These T cell receptor beta chains were read from a single sample in a study. TCRdb reprocessed the RT-PCR reads via MiXCR and lists one record per CDR3 protein. The sample has about 680,000 distinct CDR3 sequences, 11% to 15% seen once. What was sequenced was memory CD4+ T cells from blood. Source of these receptors: a female donor in good health, serving as a healthy control. Each CDR3 is given with its conserved first and last residue. The order of the fields is J gene, D gene, V gene, clone size, CDR3 DNA, CDR3 protein. D genes are given only for firm matches. Not every row has a clone size; where given, it reads once, few, many or a size class.

J: TRBJ2-1
D: TRBD2
V: TRBV5-4
size: few
DNA: TGTGCCAGCAGCTGGGGGGGACTAGCGGGGGGCTCCTACAATGAGCAGTTCTTC
CDR3: CASSWGGLAGGSYNEQFF

J: TRBJ2-5
D: TRBD2
V: TRBV20-1
size: .
DNA: TGCAGTGCTAGACCCCGGGGCGGGGGGAGTAAGGGGACCCAGTACTTC
CDR3: CSARPRGGGSKGTQYF

J: TRBJ2-1
D: .
V: TRBV6-5
size: .
DNA: TGTGCCAGCAGTTACTCGCCTCGCCTGGGGAATGAGCAGTTCTTC
CDR3: CASSYSPRLGNEQFF

J: TRBJ2-3
D: TRBD2
V: TRBV24-1
size: few
DNA: TGTGCCACCAGTGATTACATAGCGGGAGATGCAGATACGCAGTATTTT
CDR3: CATSDYIAGDADTQYF

J: TRBJ2-2
D: TRBD1
V: TRBV5-1
size: few
DNA: TGCGCCAGCAAGGCCGACAGGGAACTGAGCTCGAACACCGGGGAGCTGTTTTTT
CDR3: CASKADRELSSNTGELFF

J: TRBJ1-2
D: TRBD1
V: TRBV20-1
size: many
DNA: TGCAGTGCCTTTCCCCCGGGACAGGGTCTGTATGGCTACACCTTC
CDR3: CSAFPPGQGLYGYTF

J: TRBJ1-3
D: .
V: TRBV5-1
size: .
DNA: TGCGCCAGCAGCGACCAAGGTTCTGGAAACACCATATATTTT
CDR3: CASSDQGSGNTIYF

J: TRBJ2-7
D: .
V: TRBV2
size: few
DNA: TGTGCCAGCAGTGTTAATTGGTACGAGCAGTACTTC
CDR3: CASSVNWYEQYF

J: TRBJ1-3
D: .
V: TRBV7-2
size: few
DNA: TGTGCCAGCAGCTTAGTCAGCAGCGGGGGGTACACCATATATTTT
CDR3: CASSLVSSGGYTIYF

J: TRBJ1-2
D: .
V: TRBV20-1
size: many
DNA: TGCAGTGCTAAGACTGAGGGTCAGATCTATGGCTACACCTTC
CDR3: CSAKTEGQIYGYTF

J: TRBJ2-7
D: TRBD1
V: TRBV7-2
size: many
DNA: TGTGCCAGCAGCATACTCCCGGGACAGGGTGTCGAGCAGTACTTC
CDR3: CASSILPGQGVEQYF

J: TRBJ1-1
D: .
V: TRBV29-1
size: few
DNA: .
CDR3: CSVAQGNTEVFF

J: TRBJ2-5
D: .
V: TRBV29-1
size: many
DNA: TGCAGCGGAGGGGCGGGTAACCAAGAGACCCAGTACTTC
CDR3: CSGGAGNQETQYF

J: TRBJ1-2
D: .
V: TRBV12-3/TRBV12-4
size: many
DNA: TGTGCCAGCAGTCCTTTAGAACCGGGGTCCTATGGCTACACCTTC
CDR3: CASSPLEPGSYGYTF